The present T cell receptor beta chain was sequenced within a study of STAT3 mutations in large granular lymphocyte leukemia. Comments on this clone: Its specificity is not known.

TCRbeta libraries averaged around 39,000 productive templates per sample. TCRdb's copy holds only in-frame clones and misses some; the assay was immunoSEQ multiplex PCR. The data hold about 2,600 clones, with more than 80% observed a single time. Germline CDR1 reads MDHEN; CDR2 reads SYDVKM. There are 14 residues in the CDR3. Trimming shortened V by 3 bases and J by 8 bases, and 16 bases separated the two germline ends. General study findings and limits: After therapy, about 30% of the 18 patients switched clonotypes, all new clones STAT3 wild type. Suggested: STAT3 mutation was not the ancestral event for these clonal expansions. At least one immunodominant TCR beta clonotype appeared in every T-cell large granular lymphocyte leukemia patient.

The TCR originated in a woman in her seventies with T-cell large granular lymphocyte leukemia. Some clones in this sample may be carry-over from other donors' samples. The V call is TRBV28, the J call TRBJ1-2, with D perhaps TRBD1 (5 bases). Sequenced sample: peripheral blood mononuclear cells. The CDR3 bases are TGTGCCAGCAGTTTCCAGGGATCCTCGGCCGGCTACACCTTC. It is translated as CASSFQGSSAGYTF.